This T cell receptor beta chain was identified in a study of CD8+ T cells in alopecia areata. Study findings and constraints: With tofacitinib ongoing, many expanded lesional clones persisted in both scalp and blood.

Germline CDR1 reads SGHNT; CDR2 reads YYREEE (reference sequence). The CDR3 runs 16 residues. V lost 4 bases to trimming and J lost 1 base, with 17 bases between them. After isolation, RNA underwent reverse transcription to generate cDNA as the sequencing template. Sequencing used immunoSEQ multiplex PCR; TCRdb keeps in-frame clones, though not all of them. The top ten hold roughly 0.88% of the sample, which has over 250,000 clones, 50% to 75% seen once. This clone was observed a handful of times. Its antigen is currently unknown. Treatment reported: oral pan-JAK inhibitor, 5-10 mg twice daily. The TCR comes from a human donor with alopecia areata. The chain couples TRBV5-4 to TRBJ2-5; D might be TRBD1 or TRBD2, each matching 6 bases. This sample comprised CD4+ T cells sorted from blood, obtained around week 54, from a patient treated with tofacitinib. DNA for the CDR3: TGTGCCAGCAGCCGCGGGACAATTAGTCCCCAAGAGACCCAGTACTTC. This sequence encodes CASSRGTISPQETQYF.